The 18 T cell receptor beta chains below all came from one sample that was sequenced in a study of CD8+ T cells in alopecia areata (dated by TCRdb to the late 2010s). Library method: the immunoSEQ multiplex PCR assay. To provide template for TCR sequencing, every sample had RNA extracted and reverse transcribed into cDNA. As stored in TCRdb, this immuneACCESS dataset retains in-frame rearrangements with V and J assigned. A fraction of the clones does not appear; measured against another copy, unresolved V genes explain less than half of the discrepancy, and the remainder lacks a known reason. The sample data list about 200,000 clones, and roughly 56% of these were observed just once. 4.9% of the sample is held by the ten biggest clonotypes. The sequencing input was CD8+ T cells sorted from blood. The receptors were gathered from a human donor in good health.

V gene TRBV7-8 combines with J gene TRBJ2-5; tentative D call: TRBD1 (5 bases). This CDR3 is 14 amino acids long. Germline V CDR1 and CDR2: SGHVS, FQNEAQ. V lost 5 bases, J lost 5 bases, and 15 bases lay in between. The chain's CDR3 is CASSATGASETQYF. The CDR3 DNA reads as TGTGCCAGCAGCGCGACTGGGGCGTCGGAGACCCAGTACTTC.

The chain uses TRBV7-9 and TRBJ2-7; 7 positions match TRBD1. The germline V gene encodes CDR1 SEHNR and CDR2 FQNEAQ (reference sequence). V shed 0 bases and J 3 bases; nucleotides not matched to a gene: 5. The CDR3 sequence is 15 residues long. The CDR3 spells CASSLAGTAYYEQYF. The CDR3 DNA sequence: TGTGCCAGCAGCTTAGCCGGGACAGCGTACTACGAGCAGTACTTC.

The chain recombines TRBV30 with TRBJ2-5, with D perhaps being TRBD1 or TRBD2 (5 bases each). From germline, CDR1 is GTSNPN and CDR2 SVGIG (reference sequence). There are 15 residues in the CDR3. V was cut by 0 bases and J by 5 bases, with 16 bases left in between. CDR3 protein: CAWSVPRAERETQYF. The CDR3 nucleotides read TGTGCCTGGAGTGTACCCAGGGCGGAGCGGGAGACCCAGTACTTC.

This clone turned up a few times. This specimen includes other DNA sequences encoding the same CDR3. J is TRBJ1-5 and V is TRBV4-1; a possible D gene is TRBD1 (6 bases). This CDR3 spans 15 amino acids. Germline V lookup: CDR1 MGHRA, CDR2 YSYEKL. Trimming pared 1 base from V and 0 bases from J, leaving 7 bases between. The CDR3 DNA reads as TGCGCCAGCAGCCAAGTGGACAGTAGCAATCAGCCCCAGCATTTT. It specifies CASSQVDSSNQPQHF.

This rearrangement joins TRBV10-2 to TRBJ1-2, with TRBD1 as a possible D gene (5 bases). Germline V gene lookup returns CDR1 WSHSY and CDR2 SAAADI. The germline V and J ends were trimmed by 0 bases and 0 bases, with 5 bases remaining between them. CDR3 length equals 14 residues. The CDR3 DNA is TGCGCCAGCAGTGAGTCGACAGCTAACTATGGCTACACCTTC. Protein sequence: CASSESTANYGYTF.

This clone came up a few times. V gene TRBV7-9 combines with J gene TRBJ1-2, with a weak D call TRBD1 (5 bases). Germline CDR1 is SEHNR and CDR2 is FQNEAQ (reference sequence). This CDR3 has 13 amino acids. V lost 4 bases and J 8 bases, leaving 14 bases between the germline ends. The CDR3, as DNA: TGTGCCAGCAGCTCGCACGGGGCTGGAGGCTACACCTTC. It yields the protein CASSSHGAGGYTF.

This clone appeared once. The chain links TRBV5-6 to TRBJ1-1, with 10 bases matching TRBD1. The junction had 3 bases not matched to a gene; V was cut back by 6 bases and J by 10 bases. The CDR3 has 11 residues. CDR1 SGHDT and CDR2 YYEEEE come from the germline V gene. CDR3 DNA: TGTGCCAGCAATGGGGACAGGGGAGCTTTCTTT. It codes for CASNGDRGAFF. Based on the CDR3 plus reference TRBV5-6 and TRBJ1-1, the full variable domain is DAGVTQSPTHLIKTRGQQVTLRCSPKSGHDTVSWYQQALGQGPQFIFQYYEEEERQRGNFPDRFSGHQFPNYSSELNVNALLLGDSALYLCASNGDRGAFFGQGTRLTVV.

V usage is TRBV7-9 and J usage is TRBJ2-7; 7 positions agree with TRBD1. J was trimmed by 4 bases and V by 5 bases; bases with no gene match: 2. Per germline, CDR1 SEHNR and CDR2 FQNEAQ (reference sequence). The CDR3 spans 12 residues. The CDR3 loop is CASSQTGYEQYF. CDR3 nucleotides: TGTGCCAGCAGCCAGACAGGGTACGAGCAGTACTTC.

This clone came up a few times. The chain carries TRBV11-2 and TRBJ1-4; a possible D gene is TRBD1 (6 bases). The CDR3 is made up of 16 amino acids. V was trimmed by 2 bases and J by 2 bases, leaving 12 bases between them. Germline assignment: CDR1 SGHAT and CDR2 FQNNGV. The CDR3 spells CASSLSGHSTNEKLFF. In DNA, the CDR3 is TGTGCCAGCAGCTTATCGGGACACTCTACTAATGAAAAACTGTTTTTT. Filled out from reference TRBV11-2 and TRBJ1-4, the complete variable domain reads EAGVAQSPRYKIIEKRQSVAFWCNPISGHATLYWYQQILGQGPKLLIQFQNNGVVDDSQLPKDRFSAERLKGVDSTLKIQPAKLEDSAVYLCASSLSGHSTNEKLFFGSGTQLSVL.

The rearrangement links TRBV13 to TRBJ2-5; D ambiguous. The V end was cut by 3 bases, the J end by 4 bases, with 12 bases between. The CDR3 runs 14 residues. Per the germline V gene, CDR1 is PRHDT and CDR2 is FYEKMQ (reference sequence). DNA for the CDR3: TGTGCCAGCAGCTTTCGGATCGGGCCAGAGACCCAGTACTTC. This gives the protein CASSFRIGPETQYF.

The chain has TRBV6-5 and TRBJ1-4; TRBD1 is a possible D gene (5 bases). Looked up from germline, CDR1 is MNHEY and CDR2 is SVGAGI. This CDR3 comprises 15 residues. Trimming cost V 0 bases and J 5 bases, with 10 bases left between them. The chain's CDR3 is CASSYSSGDNEKLFF. CDR3 nucleotide sequence: TGTGCCAGCAGTTACTCGAGCGGGGACAATGAAAAACTGTTTTTT.

The CDR3 DNA reads TGTGCCAGCAGCCCACGTAGGGTCCTAGCGGGGGGTCGGGAGACCCAGTACTTC. It yields the protein CASSPRRVLAGGRETQYF. The chain carries TRBV7-2 and TRBJ2-5; 11 nucleotides align to TRBD2. Unmatched junction bases numbered 16, after V lost 5 bases and J lost 5 bases. CDR1 and CDR2 from the germline V gene are SGHTA and FQGNSA. This CDR3 comprises 18 residues.

CDR3 in DNA: TGTGCCAGCAGTTGGGAAACAGGTAACGCGCACAATGAGCAGTTCTTC. It yields the protein CASSWETGNAHNEQFF. The J gene is TRBJ2-1, the V gene TRBV6-5, with a weak D call TRBD1 (5 bases). Germline assignment: CDR1 MNHEY and CDR2 SVGAGI. Trimming took off 4 bases at V and 5 bases at J, with 18 bases between the two ends. CDR3 length equals 16 residues.

The chain links TRBV5-1 to TRBJ2-5, with TRBD2 matching 9 bases. Germline lookup yields CDR1 SGHRS and CDR2 YFSETQ. V was pared by 4 bases and J by 5 bases, with 9 bases of the junction left unmatched. This CDR3 is 15 amino acids long. CDR3 loop: CASSLRLAGLETQYF. As DNA, the CDR3 is TGCGCCAGCAGCCTCCGCCTAGCGGGGTTGGAGACCCAGTACTTC.

The V and J genes are TRBV29-1 and TRBJ1-4; no definite D call. The CDR3 is made up of 14 amino acids. The ends were cut back, 2 bases at V and 1 base at J, with 8 bases in the middle. Germline CDR1 SQVTM, CDR2 ANQGSEA. CDR3 residues: CSVELAETNEKLFF. CDR3 sequence (DNA): TGCAGCGTTGAACTGGCAGAAACTAATGAAAAACTGTTTTTT.

This clone came up a few times. This sequence joins TRBV29-1 and TRBJ1-2, with TRBD1 as a possible D gene (6 bases). The CDR3 is made up of 10 amino acids. The ends were cut back, 6 bases at V and 14 bases at J, with 16 bases in the middle. CDR1 is SQVTM and CDR2 is ANQGSEA in the germline V gene. The CDR3 bases are TGCAGCGTGGAGGACAGAGCTCCGACCTTC. This translates into CSVEDRAPTF.

The rearrangement joins TRBV6-5 to TRBJ2-3, with 7 bases lining up with TRBD2. V shed 2 bases and J 4 bases; nucleotides not matched to a gene: 6. This CDR3 region has 15 residues. Germline V gene data show CDR1 as MNHEY and CDR2 as SVGAGI. This CDR3 is CASSYTAGEADTQYF. CDR3 in DNA: TGTGCCAGCAGTTACACGGCGGGGGAGGCAGATACGCAGTATTTT.

The chain combines TRBV15 with TRBJ1-2; a possible D gene is TRBD1 (6 bases). The CDR3 has 12 amino acids. The germline V gene encodes CDR1 LNHNV and CDR2 YYDKDF (reference sequence). Trimming removed 5 bases at V and 8 bases at J, with 12 bases between. The CDR3 loop is CATSDSGVGYTF. CDR3 DNA sequence: TGTGCCACCAGCGATTCAGGGGTCGGCTACACCTTC.